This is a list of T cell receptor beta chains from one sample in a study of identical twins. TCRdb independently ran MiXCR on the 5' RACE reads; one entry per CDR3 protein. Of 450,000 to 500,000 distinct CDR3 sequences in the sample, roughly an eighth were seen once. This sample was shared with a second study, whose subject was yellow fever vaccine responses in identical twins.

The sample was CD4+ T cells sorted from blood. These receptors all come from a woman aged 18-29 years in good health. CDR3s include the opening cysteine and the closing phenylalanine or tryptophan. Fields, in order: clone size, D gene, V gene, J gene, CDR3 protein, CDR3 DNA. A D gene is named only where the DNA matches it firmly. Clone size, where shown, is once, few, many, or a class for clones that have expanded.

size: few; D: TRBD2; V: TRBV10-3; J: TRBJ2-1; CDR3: CAISVAGSSYNEQFF; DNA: TGTGCCATCAGTGTAGCGGGGAGCTCCTACAATGAGCAGTTCTTC
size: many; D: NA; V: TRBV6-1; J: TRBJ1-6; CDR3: CASSRDRSSYNSPLHF; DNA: TGTGCCAGCAGCCGCGACAGGAGCTCCTATAATTCACCCCTCCACTTT
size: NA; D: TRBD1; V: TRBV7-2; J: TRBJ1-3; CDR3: CASSTGQGRNTIYF; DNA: TGTGCCAGCAGCACCGGACAGGGGAGAAACACCATATATTTT
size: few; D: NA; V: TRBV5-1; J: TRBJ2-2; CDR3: CASSQYSTGELFF; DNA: TGCGCCAGCAGCCAATACTCCACCGGGGAGCTGTTTTTT
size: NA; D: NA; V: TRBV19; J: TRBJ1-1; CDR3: CASSKKASGGTEAFF; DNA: TGTGCCAGTAGTAAGAAGGCCAGCGGCGGCACTGAAGCTTTCTTT
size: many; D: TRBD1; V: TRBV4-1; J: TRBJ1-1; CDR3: CASSQGTGETEAFF; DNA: TGCGCCAGCAGCCAAGGGACAGGGGAGACTGAAGCTTTCTTT
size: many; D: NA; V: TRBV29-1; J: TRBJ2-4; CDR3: CSVVARDLNIQYF; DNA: TGCAGCGTTGTTGCCAGGGATCTGAACATTCAGTACTTC
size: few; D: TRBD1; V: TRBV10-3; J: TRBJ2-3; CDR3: CAIRQGHTDTQYF; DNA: TGTGCCATCAGACAGGGGCACACAGATACGCAGTATTTT
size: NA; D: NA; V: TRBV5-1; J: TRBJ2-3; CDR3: CASSFRGKGRSTDTQYF; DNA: TGCGCCAGCAGCTTTAGGGGTAAGGGCCGGAGCACAGATACGCAGTATTTT
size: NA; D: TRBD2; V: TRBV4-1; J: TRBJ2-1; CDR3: CASSELAGAPREQFF; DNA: TGCGCCAGCAGCGAACTAGCGGGGGCCCCCCGGGAGCAGTTCTTC
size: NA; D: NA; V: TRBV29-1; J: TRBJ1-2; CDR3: CSVEEGQSYGYTF; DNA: TGCAGCGTTGAAGAAGGACAGAGCTATGGCTACACCTTC
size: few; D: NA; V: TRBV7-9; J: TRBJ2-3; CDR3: CASSLSGLNTDTQYF; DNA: TGTGCCAGCAGCTTGTCAGGACTAAACACAGATACGCAGTATTTT
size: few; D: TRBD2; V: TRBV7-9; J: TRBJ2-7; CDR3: CASSHGAGLAYEQYF; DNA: TGTGCCAGCAGCCACGGGGCCGGACTAGCGTACGAGCAGTACTTC
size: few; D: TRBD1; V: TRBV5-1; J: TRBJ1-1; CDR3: CASSFDRGGYTEAFF; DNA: TGCGCCAGCAGCTTTGACAGGGGTGGGTACACTGAAGCTTTCTTT
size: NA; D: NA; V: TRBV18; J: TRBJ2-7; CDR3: CASSPNRGLAYEQYF; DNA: TGTGCCAGCTCACCGAACAGGGGACTAGCCTACGAGCAGTACTTC
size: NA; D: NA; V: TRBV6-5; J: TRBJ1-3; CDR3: CASSYSRSPGNTIYF; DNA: TGTGCCAGCAGTTACTCGAGAAGTCCTGGAAACACCATATATTTT
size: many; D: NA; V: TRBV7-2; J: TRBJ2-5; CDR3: CASSRPKETQYF; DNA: TGTGCCAGCAGCAGACCTAAGGAGACCCAGTACTTC
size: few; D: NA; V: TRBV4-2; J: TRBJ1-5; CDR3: CASSQGVSNQPQHF; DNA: TGTGCCAGCAGCCAGGGTGTTAGCAATCAGCCCCAGCATTTT
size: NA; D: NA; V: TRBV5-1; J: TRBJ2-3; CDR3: CASSLEGHNTDTQYF; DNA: TGCGCCAGCAGCTTGGAAGGACACAACACAGATACGCAGTATTTT
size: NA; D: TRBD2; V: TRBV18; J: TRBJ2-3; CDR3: CASSPPLSGGGDTQYF; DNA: TGTGCCAGCTCACCACCGTTGAGCGGGGGTGGCGATACGCAGTATTTT
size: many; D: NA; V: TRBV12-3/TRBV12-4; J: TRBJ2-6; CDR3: CASTLAGTGANVLTF; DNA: TGTGCCAGCACCTTGGCAGGAACTGGGGCCAACGTCCTGACTTTC
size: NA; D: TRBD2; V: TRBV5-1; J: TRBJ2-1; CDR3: CASSLASLAGARNEQFF; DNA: TGCGCCAGCAGCTTGGCTTCCCTAGCGGGGGCTAGGAATGAGCAGTTCTTC